These 23 T cell receptor beta chains were all obtained from the same sample, sequenced in a study of blood T cell repertoires in COVID-19. This table comes from immunoSEQ multiplex PCR, and its TCRdb copy is limited to in-frame clones, with some not included. Of 200,000 to 250,000 clones in the sample, around 90% were seen once. The sequenced material came from peripheral blood. The source is a man in his 60s with COVID-19, enrolled during active disease.

This clone appeared once. The genes are TRBV11-2 and TRBJ2-2; unclear D gene. CDR3 size: 15 residues. V lost 5 bases, J lost 1 base, and 11 bases lay in between. CDR1 SGHAT and CDR2 FQNNGV come from the germline V gene. The chain's CDR3 is CASSAIAGNTGELFF. The CDR3 DNA is TGTGCCAGCAGCGCGATCGCAGGGAACACCGGGGAGCTGTTTTTT.

The CDR3 nucleotides read TGTGCCAGCTCACCACCGGGACAGGGGGCCAAAAACATTCAGTACTTC. It yields the protein CASSPPGQGAKNIQYF. The gene calls are TRBV18 and TRBJ2-4, with TRBD1 matching over 10 bases. The V segment lost 0 bases and the J segment 1 base; nucleotides outside the gene matches: 0. The CDR3 runs 16 residues. Germline values: CDR1 KGHSH, CDR2 LQKENI.

The chain has TRBV4-2 and TRBJ2-7; D remains unclear. Germline CDR1 is LGHNA and CDR2 is YNFKEQ. The CDR3 sequence is 11 residues long. The V and J ends lost 0 bases and 6 bases respectively, with 3 bases between them. In DNA form, the CDR3 reads TGTGCCAGCAGCCAAGATCTCGAGCAGTACTTC. Protein: CASSQDLEQYF.

The CDR3: CASSLGYSFDRTYEQYF. For the CDR3, the DNA is TGTGCCAGCAGCTTAGGATATAGTTTCGATCGAACCTACGAGCAGTACTTC. V usage is TRBV7-2 and J usage is TRBJ2-7; no definite D call. Germline CDR1 reads SGHTA; CDR2 reads FQGNSA. The V gene lost 1 base and the J gene lost 2 bases, with 18 bases spanning the gap. CDR3 size: 17 residues. The full variable domain, in which reference TRBV7-2 and TRBJ2-7 provide the parts outside the CDR3, is GAGVSQSPSNKVTEKGKDVELRCDPISGHTALYWYRQSLGQGLEFLIYFQGNSAPDKSGLPSDRFSAERTGGSVSTLTIQRTQQEDSAVYLCASSLGYSFDRTYEQYFGPGTRLTVT.

Written as DNA, the CDR3 is TGTGCCAGCAGCTTCACAGGGCCTGGAAACACCATATATTTT. It yields the protein CASSFTGPGNTIYF. The chain couples TRBV7-2 to TRBJ1-3; weak D call: TRBD1 (6 bases). This CDR3 region has 14 residues. From germline, CDR1 is SGHTA and CDR2 FQGNSA. V was shortened by 3 bases and J by 2 bases, with 8 bases between the two germline ends.

The chain joins TRBV30 to TRBJ2-7; 8 bases line up with TRBD2. CDR3 length: 14 residues. Germline trimming cut 3 bases from V and 3 bases from J; bases unmatched to any gene: 7. Looked up from germline, CDR1 is GTSNPN and CDR2 is SVGIG (reference sequence). The DNA of the CDR3 is TGTGCCTGGAGCCTGGGACTAGTTAACTACGAGCAGTACTTC. It translates to CAWSLGLVNYEQYF.

The chain employs TRBV5-6 and TRBJ2-2, with D uncertain. V lost 5 bases and J lost 0, with 8 bases in between. CDR3 size: 14 residues. Germline V gene lookup returns CDR1 SGHDT and CDR2 YYEEEE. For the CDR3, the DNA is TGTGCCAGCAGTTTGACTGCGAACACCGGGGAGCTGTTTTTT. Protein product: CASSLTANTGELFF.

Only one count was recorded for this clone. The rearrangement links TRBV11-2 to TRBJ2-2; 8 bases are shared with TRBD1. Germline V gene sequence: CDR1 SGHAT, CDR2 FQNNGV. The J segment lost 4 bases and the V segment lost 6 bases, leaving 4 bases of the junction unmatched. This CDR3 has 14 amino acids. The DNA for the CDR3 is TGTGCCAGCAGAGTTCAGGGGGCCACCGGGGAGCTGTTTTTT. Protein: CASRVQGATGELFF.

CDR3 residues: CASRGRGSTGELFF. Here the CDR3 DNA reads TGTGCCAGCAGGGGCCGGGGAAGCACCGGGGAGCTGTTTTTT. The V call is TRBV6-5, the J call TRBJ2-2, with D possibly matching TRBD2 (5 bases). V lost 6 bases, J lost 4 bases, and 12 bases lay in between. CDR3 size: 14 residues. The germline gives CDR1 MNHEY, CDR2 SVGAGI.

This chain uses TRBV6-5 with TRBJ2-1; D perhaps matches TRBD1 (6 bases). Germline V gene sequence: CDR1 MNHEY, CDR2 SVGAGI. V lost 7 bases and J lost 14, with 15 bases in between. The CDR3 extends over 11 amino acids. In DNA form, the CDR3 reads TGTGCCAGCACCGACAGGTTCGAGGAGTTCTTC. Encoded protein: CASTDRFEEFF.

This chain connects TRBV21-1 to TRBJ2-1; the table's TRBD2 call for D was not verified on the DNA. TRBV21-1 is marked as a pseudogene. The CDR3 loop spans 19 amino acids. CDR3 sequence reads: CASSKFKAISGSGLGEQFF. In nucleotides, the CDR3 is TGTGCCAGCAGCAAATTTAAAGCGATAAGCGGGAGTGGATTAGGGGAGCAGTTCTTC.

The chain uses TRBV19 and TRBJ2-7; TRBD1 agrees at 8 bases. Germline CDR1 and CDR2: LNHDA and SQIVND (reference sequence). This CDR3 is built from 14 residues. V lost 6 bases and J lost 2; bases outside the gene matches: 6. CDR3 protein: CASSPGTGPYEQYF. The CDR3, as DNA: TGTGCCAGTAGCCCTGGGACAGGCCCCTACGAGCAGTACTTC.

This clone occurred once. The genes are TRBV3-1 (or the pseudogene TRBV3-2) and TRBJ1-6, with a possible D match to TRBD1 (5 bases). V lost 3 bases, J lost 9 bases, and 18 bases lay in between. CDR3 length: 16 amino acids. CDR1 LGHDT and CDR2 YNNKEL come from the germline V gene (reference sequence). CDR3 loop: CASSQAGGGLGSPLHF. As DNA, the CDR3 is TGTGCCAGCAGCCAGGCCGGGGGAGGATTGGGTTCACCCCTCCACTTT.

J is TRBJ2-1 and V is TRBV7-8; 8 bases are shared with TRBD2. This CDR3 has 15 amino acids. V lost 6 bases to trimming and J lost 8 bases; unmatched junction nucleotides: 12. CDR1 and CDR2 (germline): SGHVS, FQNEAQ. The chain's CDR3 is CASRAYGAGGYEQFF. The CDR3, as DNA: TGTGCCAGCAGAGCTTACGGGGCGGGAGGTTATGAGCAGTTCTTC. Full variable domain (remainder filled in from reference TRBV7-8 and TRBJ2-1): GAGVSQSPRYKVAKRGQDVALRCDPISGHVSLFWYQQALGQGPEFLTYFQNEAQLDKSGLPSDRFFAERPEGSVSTLKIQRTQQEDSAVYLCASRAYGAGGYEQFFGPGTRLTVL.

The chain combines TRBV6-6 with TRBJ2-1; D might be TRBD2 (5 bases). Trimming cost V 4 bases and J 0 bases, with 13 bases left between them. Germline CDR1 MNHNY, CDR2 SVGAGI (reference sequence). This CDR3 has 16 amino acids. CDR3 loop: CASSSLLASSYNEQFF. The CDR3 DNA reads as TGTGCCAGCAGTTCCCTTCTAGCTAGCTCCTACAATGAGCAGTTCTTC.

The chain couples TRBV15 to TRBJ1-5; TRBD1 matches 9 bases. Germline CDR1 reads LNHNV; CDR2 reads YYDKDF (reference sequence). V lost 1 base and J lost 6; bases outside the gene matches: 4. The CDR3 runs to 15 residues. This chain's CDR3 is CATSRGGTGSQPQHF. Here the CDR3 DNA reads TGTGCCACCAGCAGAGGAGGGACAGGGAGTCAGCCCCAGCATTTT.

This rearrangement joins TRBV29-1 to TRBJ1-2; 8 bases map to TRBD1. Trimming cost V 6 bases and J 3 bases; bases outside gene matches: 6. The V gene's germline CDR1 is SQVTM and CDR2 ANQGSEA. The CDR3 is made up of 13 amino acids. The CDR3 region has the DNA TGCAGCGTCTCGGACAGGGCTGACTATGGCTACACCTTC. Encoded protein: CSVSDRADYGYTF.

This sequence joins TRBV19 and TRBJ2-7; 13 bases are a match to TRBD2. Germline V CDR1 and CDR2: LNHDA, SQIVND (reference sequence). After removal of 4 bases from V and 5 bases from J, the junction contained 8 bases not matched to a gene. The CDR3 totals 16 residues. As DNA, the CDR3 is TGTGCCAGTAGTACCCAAACCGGACTAGCGGGAGACGAGCAGTACTTC. Translation gives CASSTQTGLAGDEQYF.

This clone was detected once. The chain uses TRBV27 and TRBJ2-7, with unresolved D. The germline gives CDR1 MNHEY, CDR2 SMNVEV (reference sequence). Trimming cost V 4 bases and J 3 bases, with 10 bases left between them. The CDR3 has 13 residues. The CDR3 region is CASSSSGVYEQYF. The CDR3 DNA reads TGTGCCAGCAGTTCAAGTGGAGTCTACGAGCAGTACTTC.

This clone was counted once. The V and J genes are TRBV11-2 and TRBJ1-1; unclear D gene. CDR1 and CDR2 (germline): SGHAT, FQNNGV. V was clipped by 2 bases and J by 0 bases, with 10 bases between them. The CDR3 spans 15 residues. The CDR3: CASSLLSAMNTEAFF. The CDR3 DNA reads TGTGCCAGCAGCTTACTAAGCGCCATGAACACTGAAGCTTTCTTT.

The V call is TRBV6-5, the J call TRBJ2-5; unclear D gene. The CDR3 extends over 12 amino acids. Trimming stripped 6 bases from V and 4 bases from J, with 9 bases between. Germline CDR1 and CDR2: MNHEY and SVGAGI. The CDR3 region is CASRSGGETQYF. The CDR3 nucleotides are TGTGCCAGCAGGTCCGGCGGAGAGACCCAGTACTTC.

The chain uses TRBV12-5 and TRBJ2-1, with D maybe TRBD1 (5 bases). The CDR3 has 14 amino acids. Germline V gene data show CDR1 as LGHNT and CDR2 as FRNRAP. The V gene lost 6 bases and the J gene lost 1 base, with 10 bases spanning the gap. The CDR3 loop is CASGSGISYNEQFF. For the CDR3, the DNA is TGTGCTAGTGGCTCAGGGATTTCCTACAATGAGCAGTTCTTC.

The V and J genes are TRBV3-1 (or the pseudogene TRBV3-2) and TRBJ1-4; a possible D gene is TRBD1 (5 bases). The CDR3 consists of 16 residues. CDR1 is LGHDT and CDR2 is YNNKEL in the germline V gene (reference sequence). V was clipped by 5 bases and J by 5 bases, with 18 bases between them. The CDR3 spells CASSLFPREANEKLFF. For the CDR3, the DNA is TGTGCCAGCAGCTTATTCCCCAGGGAAGCCAATGAAAAACTGTTTTTT.